This T cell receptor beta chain appears in the sequencing data of a study of cytotoxic CD8 clonotypes in ibrutinib-treated CLL. Study-level points and caveats: Clonotypes that were public were uncommon, and they contracted or stayed stable on treatment.

The planned depth of sequencing spanned 1 in 200,000 to 1 in 1 million T cells. Sequenced by immunoSEQ multiplex PCR; TCRdb stores in-frame clones only, minus some. Of under 150,000 clones listed, approximately 90% are singletons. The CDR3 is 15 amino acids. From germline, CDR1 is SQVTM and CDR2 ANQGSEA. Concerning this clone itself: The antigen is unknown.

The source was PBMCs, collected after 12 months of ibrutinib treatment. The chain uses TRBV29-1 and TRBJ1-3; 15 nucleotides match TRBD2. Gene TRBJ2-2 matches the end of the DNA better, so the J call may be wrong. The clonotype originates from a human donor with chronic lymphocytic leukemia. Here the CDR3 DNA reads TGCAGCGTTGCGGGACTAGCGGGAGGTAGCGGGGAGCTGTTTTTT. As protein: CSVAGLAGGSGELFF.